These 9 T cell receptor beta chains originate from one sample sequenced in a study of blood T cell repertoires in COVID-19. Assay: immunoSEQ multiplex PCR; the TCRdb copy retains only in-frame clones and omits some. This sample yields about 260,000 clones, of which 85% to 90% are seen a single time; 4.1% belongs to the top ten. The sample comprised PBMCs or T cells enriched from blood (not recorded which). All receptors derive from a woman aged 30 to 39 with acute COVID-19.

This clone appeared a single time. This sequence joins TRBV30 and TRBJ2-3; 10 positions match TRBD2. The CDR3 has 16 residues. Germline loops: CDR1 GTSNPN, CDR2 SVGIG (reference sequence). Trimming took 3 bases from V and 2 from J; bases not matched to a gene: 8. DNA for the CDR3: TGTGCCTGGAGGGACCCCCTAGCGGGGGTCACAGATACGCAGTATTTT. Encoded protein: CAWRDPLAGVTDTQYF.

This chain links TRBV7-9 with TRBJ1-6, with TRBD1 matching 11 bases. The CDR3 contains 18 residues. V shed 0 bases, J shed 10 bases, and the junction held 11 bases outside the gene matches. Germline CDR1 SEHNR, CDR2 FQNEAQ (reference sequence). The CDR3: CASSLAGTGGTLGSPLHF. In nucleotides, the CDR3 is TGTGCCAGCAGCTTAGCCGGGACAGGGGGGACCCTGGGATCACCCCTCCACTTT.

This rearrangement joins TRBV7-3 to TRBJ2-2; possible D gene TRBD1, 6 bases. V gave up 1 base and J gave up 0 bases, with 9 bases separating them. The CDR3 spans 16 residues. Germline V gene sequence: CDR1 SGHTA, CDR2 FQGTGA. Here the CDR3 DNA reads TGTGCCAGCAGCTTAAGTGGGGGCTCGAACACCGGGGAGCTGTTTTTT. This sequence encodes CASSLSGGSNTGELFF.

V is TRBV28 and J is TRBJ1-1; unclear D gene. CDR1 is MDHEN and CDR2 is SYDVKM in the germline V gene. Trimming shortened V by 1 base and J by 5 bases, and 14 bases separated the two germline ends. This CDR3 comprises 15 residues. CDR3 DNA sequence: TGTGCCAGCAGTTTATTACAACCGGAGCAGACTGAAGCTTTCTTT. It translates to CASSLLQPEQTEAFF.

V and J are TRBV2 and TRBJ1-1, with 7 bases aligning to TRBD1. The CDR3 sequence is 14 residues long. With 4 bases clipped from V and 5 bases from J, the junction kept 7 bases outside the gene matches. Germline V gene data show CDR1 as SNHLY and CDR2 as FYNNEI. The CDR3 nucleotides read TGTGCCAGCAGTGTAGGCAGGGGGTATACTGAAGCTTTCTTT. It codes for CASSVGRGYTEAFF.

The chain combines TRBV5-6 with TRBJ2-1, with 10 bases identical to TRBD2. The CDR3 has 15 residues. V shed 0 bases and J 6 bases; nucleotides not matched to a gene: 3. CDR1 is SGHDT, CDR2 YYEEEE, per germline. CDR3 nucleotides: TGTGCCAGCAGCTTGGCTAGCGGGAGTGTCAATGAGCAGTTCTTC. Amino acid sequence: CASSLASGSVNEQFF.

This chain uses TRBV30 with TRBJ1-6; D remains unclear. The CDR3 length is 17 residues. Trimming shortened V by 0 bases and J by 0 bases, and 12 bases separated the two germline ends. Germline loops: CDR1 GTSNPN, CDR2 SVGIG (reference sequence). The CDR3 DNA follows: TGTGCCTGGAGTGTTGAGCGGTTGTACTCCTATAATTCACCCCTCCACTTT. It yields the protein CAWSVERLYSYNSPLHF.

The V and J genes are TRBV9 and TRBJ1-1; D gene unclear. The CDR3 contains 14 residues. Germline assignment: CDR1 SGDLS and CDR2 YYNGEE. Trimming took off 0 bases at V and 1 base at J, with 7 bases between the two ends. The CDR3 sequence is CASSVVSGNTEAFF. The DNA of the CDR3 is TGTGCCAGCAGCGTAGTTTCAGGGAACACTGAAGCTTTCTTT. Full variable domain (missing parts from reference TRBV9 and TRBJ1-1): DSGVTQTPKHLITATGQRVTLRCSPRSGDLSVYWYQQSLDQGLQFLIQYYNGEERAKGNILERFSAQQFPDLHSELNLSSLELGDSALYFCASSVVSGNTEAFFGQGTRLTVV.

V and J are TRBV3-1 (or the pseudogene TRBV3-2) and TRBJ2-1; 7 nucleotides agree with TRBD1. From germline, CDR1 is LGHDT and CDR2 YNNKEL (reference sequence). V lost 0 bases, J lost 8 bases, and 13 bases stayed unmatched. There are 17 residues in the CDR3. CDR3 in DNA: TGTGCCAGCAGCCAAGATAGGGGAGCAGGGGGTTGGTATGAGCAGTTCTTC. It is translated as CASSQDRGAGGWYEQFF.